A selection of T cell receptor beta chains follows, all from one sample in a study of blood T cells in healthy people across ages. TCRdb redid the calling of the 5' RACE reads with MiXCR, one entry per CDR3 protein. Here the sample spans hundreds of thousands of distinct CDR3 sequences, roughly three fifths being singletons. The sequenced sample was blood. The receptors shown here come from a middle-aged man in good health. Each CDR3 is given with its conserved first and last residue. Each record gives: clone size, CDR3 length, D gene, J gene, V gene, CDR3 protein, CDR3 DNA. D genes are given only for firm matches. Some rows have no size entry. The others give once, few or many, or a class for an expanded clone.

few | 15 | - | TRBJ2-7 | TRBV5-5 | CASSLAGTSSYEQYF | TGTGCCAGCAGCTTGGCCGGGACAAGCTCCTACGAGCAGTACTTC
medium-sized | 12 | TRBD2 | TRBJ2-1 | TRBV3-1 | CASSQEGGSQFF | TGTGCCAGCAGCCAAGAGGGGGGGAGCCAGTTCTTC
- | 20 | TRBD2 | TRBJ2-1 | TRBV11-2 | CASSLVLLAGGPSRRNEQFF | TGTGCCAGCAGCTTAGTCCTACTAGCGGGAGGGCCATCCAGGCGCAATGAGCAGTTCTTC
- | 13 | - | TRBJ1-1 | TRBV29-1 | CSVVWGGVSEAFF | TGCAGCGTTGTGTGGGGTGGGGTGAGTGAAGCTTTCTTT
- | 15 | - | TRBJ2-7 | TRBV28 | CASSPSGSRGYEQYF | TGTGCCAGCAGTCCCTCCGGGAGCAGGGGCTACGAGCAGTACTTC
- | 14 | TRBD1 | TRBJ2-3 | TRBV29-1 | CSVGTGGDSSTQYF | TGCAGCGTTGGGACAGGGGGAGATTCAAGTACGCAGTATTTT
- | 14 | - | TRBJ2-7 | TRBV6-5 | CASSYSTGLYEQYF | TGTGCCAGCAGTTACTCCACGGGCCTCTACGAGCAGTACTTC
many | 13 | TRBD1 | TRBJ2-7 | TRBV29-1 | CSAIGTGVSEQYF | TGCAGCGCTATCGGGACAGGGGTCTCCGAGCAGTACTTC
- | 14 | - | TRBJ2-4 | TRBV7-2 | CASSLAAGINIQYF | TGTGCCAGCAGCTTAGCAGCAGGGATAAACATTCAGTACTTC
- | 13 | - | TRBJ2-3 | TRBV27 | CASMSGSTDTQYF | TGTGCCAGCATGTCGGGGTCCACAGATACGCAGTATTTT
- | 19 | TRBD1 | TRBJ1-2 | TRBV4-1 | CASSHPETGGFLSHYGYTF | TGTGCCAGCAGCCATCCCGAGACAGGGGGCTTTCTCTCCCACTATGGCTACACCTTC
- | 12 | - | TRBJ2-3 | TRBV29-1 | CSVGRGADTQYF | TGCAGCGTTGGGAGGGGGGCAGATACGCAGTATTTT
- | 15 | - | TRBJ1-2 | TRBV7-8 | CASSLRRDNHYGYTF | TGTGCCAGCAGCTTAAGGCGTGATAACCACTATGGCTACACCTTC
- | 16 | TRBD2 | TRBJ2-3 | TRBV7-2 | CASSRLAGAITDTQYF | TGTGCCAGCAGCCGTCTAGCGGGGGCGATCACAGATACGCAGTATTTT
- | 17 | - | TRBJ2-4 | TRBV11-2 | CASSLTRDALAKNIQYF | TGTGCCAGCAGCTTAACCAGGGACGCACTAGCCAAAAACATTCAGTACTTC
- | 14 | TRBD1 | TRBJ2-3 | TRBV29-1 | CSVGTGGYAVTQYF | TGCAGCGTTGGGACAGGGGGTTACGCAGTTACGCAGTATTTT
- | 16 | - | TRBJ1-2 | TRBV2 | CASSERKIQAIYGYTF | TGTGCCAGCAGTGAACGGAAAATACAGGCTATCTATGGCTACACCTTC
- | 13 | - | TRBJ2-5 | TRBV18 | CASSPQTGETQYF | TGTGCCAGCTCACCACAAACAGGGGAGACCCAGTACTTC
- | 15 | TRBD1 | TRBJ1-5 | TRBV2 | CASNMDRGGGQPQHF | TGTGCCAGCAATATGGACAGGGGAGGCGGTCAGCCCCAGCATTTT
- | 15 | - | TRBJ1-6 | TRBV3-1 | CASSQDGRLMSPLHF | TGTGCCAGCAGCCAAGATGGTCGGTTAATGTCACCCCTCCACTTT
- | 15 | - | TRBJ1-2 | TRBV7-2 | CASSLALSGGEDYTF | TGTGCCAGCAGCTTAGCTTTGTCCGGGGGGGAGGACTACACCTTC
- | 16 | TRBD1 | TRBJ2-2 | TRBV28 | CASSFGGQGNTGELFF | TGTGCCAGCAGTTTCGGAGGACAGGGAAACACCGGGGAGCTGTTTTTT
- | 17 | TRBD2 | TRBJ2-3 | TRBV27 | CASSFRGRADRVDTQYF | TGTGCCAGCAGTTTCAGAGGGAGGGCCGATCGGGTAGATACGCAGTATTTT
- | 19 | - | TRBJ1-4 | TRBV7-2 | CASSSYPTHGVGSNEKLFF | TGTGCCAGCAGCTCATACCCAACCCACGGGGTGGGTTCTAATGAAAAACTGTTTTTT
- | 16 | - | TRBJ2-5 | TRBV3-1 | CASSQHPRDGQETQYF | TGTGCCAGCAGCCAACATCCCCGGGACGGCCAAGAGACCCAGTACTTC
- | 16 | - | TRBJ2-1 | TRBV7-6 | CASSLGTIGRHNEQFF | TGTGCCAGCAGCTTAGGGACTATCGGCAGGCACAATGAGCAGTTCTTC
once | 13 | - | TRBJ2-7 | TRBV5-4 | CASSLERHSEQYF | TGTGCCAGCAGCTTGGAACGACATAGCGAGCAGTACTTC
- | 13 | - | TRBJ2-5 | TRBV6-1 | CASSAVAGETQYF | TGTGCCAGCAGTGCAGTGGCAGGAGAGACCCAGTACTTC
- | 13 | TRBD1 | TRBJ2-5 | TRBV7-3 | CASSVGQAGTQYF | TGTGCCAGCAGCGTAGGACAGGCGGGGACCCAGTACTTC
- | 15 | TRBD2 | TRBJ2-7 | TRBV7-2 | CASSSGGGTTYEQYF | TGTGCCAGCAGTTCGGGGGGGGGCACGACCTACGAGCAGTACTTC
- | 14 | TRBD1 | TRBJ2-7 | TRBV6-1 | CASSEAQGLSEQYF | TGTGCCAGCAGTGAAGCACAGGGGTTAAGCGAGCAGTACTTC
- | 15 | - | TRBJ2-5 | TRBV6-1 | CASSRTGTRWETQYF | TGTGCCAGCAGCAGAACCGGGACACGTTGGGAGACCCAGTACTTC
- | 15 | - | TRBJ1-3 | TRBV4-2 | CASSRDRDSGNTIYF | TGTGCCAGCAGCCGGGATCGGGACTCTGGAAACACCATATATTTT
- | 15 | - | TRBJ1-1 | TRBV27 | CASSFQWVGATEAFF | TGTGCCAGCAGTTTTCAGTGGGTTGGTGCGACTGAAGCTTTCTTT
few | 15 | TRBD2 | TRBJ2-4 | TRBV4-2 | CASSQDTSGKNIQYF | TGTGCCAGCAGCCAAGATACTAGCGGCAAAAACATTCAGTACTTC
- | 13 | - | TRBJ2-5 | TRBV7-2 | CVSSLANGQTQYF | TGTGTCAGCAGCTTAGCGAACGGGCAGACCCAGTACTTC
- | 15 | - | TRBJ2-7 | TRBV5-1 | CAGSLGAESSYEQYF | TGCGCCGGCAGTCTGGGGGCAGAGAGCTCCTACGAGCAGTACTTC
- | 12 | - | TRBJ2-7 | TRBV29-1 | CSSVGPGDEQYF | TGCAGCTCTGTCGGCCCCGGGGACGAGCAGTACTTC
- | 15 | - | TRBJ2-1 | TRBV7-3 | CASSLSLANYNEQFF | TGTGCCAGCAGCTTATCACTAGCTAACTACAATGAGCAGTTCTTC
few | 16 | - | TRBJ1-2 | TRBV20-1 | CSARDEGAGSIRGYTF | TGCAGTGCCAGGGATGAGGGCGCAGGGAGCATTAGGGGCTACACCTTC
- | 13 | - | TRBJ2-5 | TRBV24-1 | CATYPGQKETQYF | TGTGCCACCTATCCCGGACAGAAAGAGACCCAGTACTTC
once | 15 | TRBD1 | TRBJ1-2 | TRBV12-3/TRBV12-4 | CASSYTGGGFYGYTF | TGTGCCAGCAGTTATACAGGGGGCGGCTTCTATGGCTACACCTTC
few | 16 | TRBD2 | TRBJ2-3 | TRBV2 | CASSVSSGRGTDTQYF | TGTGCCAGCAGTGTGTCGAGCGGGAGGGGGACAGATACGCAGTATTTT
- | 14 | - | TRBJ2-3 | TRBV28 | CASNAHPSTDTQYF | TGTGCCAGCAACGCACATCCGAGCACAGATACGCAGTATTTT
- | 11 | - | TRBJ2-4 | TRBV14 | CASSQDHIQYF | TGTGCCAGCAGCCAAGATCACATTCAGTACTTC
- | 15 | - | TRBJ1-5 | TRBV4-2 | CASSQDRGFNQPQHF | TGTGCCAGCAGCCAAGATCGGGGGTTCAATCAGCCCCAGCATTTT
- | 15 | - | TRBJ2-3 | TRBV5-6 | CASSLGTRVTDTQYF | TGTGCCAGCAGCTTGGGAACTAGGGTCACAGATACGCAGTATTTT
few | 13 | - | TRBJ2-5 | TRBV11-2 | CASSPERGGTQYF | TGTGCCAGCAGCCCGGAACGGGGAGGGACCCAGTACTTC
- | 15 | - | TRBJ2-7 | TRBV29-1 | CSVEDEETVSYEQYF | TGCAGCGTTGAAGATGAAGAGACAGTCTCCTACGAGCAGTACTTC